This TCR beta chain was captured by sequencing in a study of radiotherapy plus CTLA-4 blockade in lung cancer. Profiled with immunoSEQ multiplex PCR; TCRdb holds only in-frame clones, not every one. The sample records roughly 80,000 clones, roughly 79% being singletons. Focal radiation with ipilimumab CTLA-4 blockade was given to patients with chemo-refractory metastatic non-small-cell lung cancer. A word on this clone: Its antigen remains unidentified.

Points from the study as a whole: The best predictor of response was reported to be early blood T cell clone dynamics, with interferon-beta.

Germline-derived CDR1 and CDR2 are LGHNA and YSLEER. V lost 2 bases and J 5 bases, leaving 16 bases between the germline ends. This CDR3 comprises 16 residues. The J gene is TRBJ1-5, the V gene TRBV4-3, with D unresolved. This specimen was peripheral blood, taken from a patient treated with radiotherapy plus ipilimumab. This TCR derives from a human donor with non-small cell lung cancer who had a partial response to radiotherapy plus ipilimumab. Some clones in this sample may be carry-over from other donors' samples. The CDR3 here is CASSQRWAGFYQPQHF. The CDR3 DNA reads as TGCGCCAGCAGCCAAAGGTGGGCAGGTTTTTATCAGCCCCAGCATTTT.